This T cell receptor (beta chain) was obtained from a study of blood T cell repertoires in COVID-19. TCRdb keeps only in-frame clones here, not all; method: immunoSEQ multiplex PCR. In the table there are 160,000 or so clones, around 87% of which are singletons. Everyone who took part was 18 to 89 years old, and they came from 20 to 25 US areas. Each participant's cohort was designated according to participant-reported clinical history. Recovery among Cohort 3 donors was established by two negative PCRs, clearance, or symptom resolution. The ends were cut back, 6 bases at V and 3 bases at J, with 5 bases in the middle. Germline assignment: CDR1 LNHDA and CDR2 SQIVND (reference sequence). The CDR3 is 11 amino acids.

This chain uses TRBV19 with TRBJ2-5; no clear D gene. This clonotype originated in a woman between 45 and 60 years old who had recovered from COVID-19. The sequencing sample was made of PBMCs or T cells enriched from blood (not recorded which). The CDR3 DNA follows: TGTGCCAGTAGGGCTGAAGAGACCCAGTACTTC. It specifies CASRAEETQYF.